The 10 T cell receptor beta chains presented below share a single source sample, sequenced in a study of T cell responses to AZD1222 COVID-19 vaccine. The method was immunoSEQ multiplex PCR; TCRdb's version includes in-frame clones alone and lacks a portion of them. The sample lists about 110,000 clones, 87% occurring once. The starting material was peripheral blood, obtained on day 0 of AZD1222 vaccination. Every receptor here comes from an adult in good health.

The J gene is TRBJ2-7, the V gene TRBV27; the D gene is possibly TRBD2 (6 bases). Deletions cut 3 bases from V and 1 base from J, with 16 bases between. The CDR3 runs to 16 residues. Germline loops: CDR1 MNHEY, CDR2 SMNVEV (reference sequence). The CDR3 DNA is TGTGCCAGCAGTTTCACCCAAGCGGGTGGATCCTACGAGCAGTACTTC. This encodes CASSFTQAGGSYEQYF.

The genes are TRBV30 and TRBJ1-6; 9 nucleotides match TRBD1. Germline values: CDR1 GTSNPN, CDR2 SVGIG (reference sequence). V shed 6 bases, J shed 8 bases, and the junction held 8 bases outside the gene matches. The CDR3 runs to 14 residues. CDR3 bases: TGTGCCTGCCGCTCTTGGGACAGGGATTCACCCCTCCACTTT. It specifies CACRSWDRDSPLHF.

This clone was seen a single time. This chain connects TRBV28 to TRBJ2-7; perhaps TRBD1 as D (5 bases). Germline CDR1 MDHEN, CDR2 SYDVKM. Deletions cut 8 bases from V and 7 bases from J, with 18 bases between. This CDR3 is built from 13 residues. For the CDR3, the DNA is TGTGCCAGCGGCAAGGGGTCGGGTAGGGAGCAGTACTTC. Its protein product is CASGKGSGREQYF.

V gene TRBV6-5 combines with J gene TRBJ1-5, with D unclear. The CDR3 has 14 amino acids. Trimming removed 8 bases at V and 0 bases at J, with 11 bases between. The germline CDR1 and CDR2 sequences are MNHEY and SVGAGI. CDR3 bases: TGTGCCAGCGTATCCACTAATAGCAATCAGCCCCAGCATTTT. Its protein is CASVSTNSNQPQHF.

There are a few counts of this clone. The chain joins TRBV23-1 to TRBJ2-2; the D gene is possibly TRBD1 (6 bases). TRBV23-1 belongs to the ORF category, with a function that is uncertain. The CDR3 has 13 amino acids. V lost 9 bases to trimming and J lost 5 bases, with 13 bases between them. The CDR3 sequence is CARDSGYTGELFF. CDR3 DNA: TGCGCCAGGGACAGCGGTTATACCGGGGAGCTGTTTTTT.

The rearrangement joins TRBV27 to TRBJ2-2; 15 nucleotides agree with TRBD2. The junction had 11 bases not matched to a gene; V was cut back by 8 bases and J by 4 bases. The V gene's germline CDR1 is MNHEY and CDR2 SMNVEV (reference sequence). CDR3 length: 18 residues. The chain's CDR3 is CASAPGLAGGRGTGELFF. CDR3 in DNA: TGTGCCAGCGCTCCGGGACTAGCGGGGGGAAGGGGCACCGGGGAGCTGTTTTTT.

V usage is TRBV28 and J usage is TRBJ1-4; no clear D. The germline gives CDR1 MDHEN, CDR2 SYDVKM. V shed 3 bases and J shed 10 bases, with 12 bases lying between them. The CDR3 has 13 amino acids. The DNA of the CDR3 is TGTGCCAGCAGTTTGGTTGAGGGAGGAAAACTGTTTTTT. Translating gives CASSLVEGGKLFF.

The rearrangement joins TRBV2 to TRBJ2-2; perhaps TRBD1 as D (6 bases). The CDR3 has 15 residues. Germline CDR1 is SNHLY and CDR2 is FYNNEI. V was cut by 6 bases and J by 3 bases, with 14 bases left in between. CDR3 bases: TGTGCCAGCAGCCGGGCAGGACAGTACACCGGGGAGCTGTTTTTT. This translates into CASSRAGQYTGELFF.

The genes are TRBV29-1 and TRBJ2-5; a weak D match, TRBD2 (6 bases). The germline CDR1 and CDR2 sequences are SQVTM and ANQGSEA. This CDR3 is built from 12 residues. Trimming shortened V by 7 bases and J by 4 bases, and 13 bases separated the two germline ends. The CDR3 coding sequence is TGCAGCGAACGGAGGGGCGGAGAGACCCAGTACTTC. Protein product: CSERRGGETQYF.

The V call is TRBV7-2, the J call TRBJ1-2; D gene ambiguous. There are 14 residues in the CDR3. Trimming pared 1 base from V and 3 bases from J, leaving 9 bases between. From germline, CDR1 is SGHTA and CDR2 FQGNSA. CDR3 DNA: TGTGCCAGCAGCTTAGATCCTGAAGACTATGGCTACACCTTC. Residues: CASSLDPEDYGYTF.